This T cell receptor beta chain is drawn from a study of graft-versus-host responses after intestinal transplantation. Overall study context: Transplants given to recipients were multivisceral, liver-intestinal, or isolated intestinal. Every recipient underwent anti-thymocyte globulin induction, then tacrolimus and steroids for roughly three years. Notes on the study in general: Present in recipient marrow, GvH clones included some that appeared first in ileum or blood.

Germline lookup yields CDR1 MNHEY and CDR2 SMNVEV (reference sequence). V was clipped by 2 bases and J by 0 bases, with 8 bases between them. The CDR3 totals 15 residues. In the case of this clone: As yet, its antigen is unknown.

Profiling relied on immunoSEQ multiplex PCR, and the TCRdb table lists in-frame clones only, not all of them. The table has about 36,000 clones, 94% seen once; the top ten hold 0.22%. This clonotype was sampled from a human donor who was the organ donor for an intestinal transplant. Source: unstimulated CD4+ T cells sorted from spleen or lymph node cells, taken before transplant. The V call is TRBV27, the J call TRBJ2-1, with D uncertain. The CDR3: CASSLGVSSYNEQFF. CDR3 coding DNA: TGTGCCAGCAGTTTAGGGGTATCCTCCTACAATGAGCAGTTCTTC.